This entry lists 29 T cell receptor beta chains sequenced from one sample in a study of shared clonotypes between healthy human individuals. CD45RO-negative, CCR7-positively selected cells formed the naive CD8 fraction, excluding terminally differentiated effector memory CD45RA+ cells. TCRdb's copy holds only in-frame clones and misses some; the assay was immunoSEQ multiplex PCR. The sample comprises about 2,200,000 clones, around 93% of which are singletons, and 1.5% to 2% rests with the top ten. Source material: naive CD8+ T cells from PBMCs. The receptors come from a man aged 18 to 29 in good health. Some clones in this sample may be carry-over from other donors' samples.

This rearrangement joins TRBV27 to TRBJ2-7; TRBD2 matches at 10 bases. The length of the CDR3 is 17 residues. Looked up from germline, CDR1 is MNHEY and CDR2 is SMNVEV (reference sequence). V trimming: 1 base; J trimming: 6 bases; junction bases outside the gene matches: 12. CDR3 nucleotide sequence: TGTGCCAGCAGTTTATTGTCGTCTAGCGGGGGACCCGCCGAGCAGTACTTC. Translated: CASSLLSSSGGPAEQYF.

The chain uses TRBV7-9 and TRBJ2-1, with D maybe TRBD2 (6 bases). The CDR3 is 16 residues long. V lost 2 bases and J lost 2, with 13 bases in between. Germline CDR1 SEHNR, CDR2 FQNEAQ (reference sequence). Here the CDR3 DNA reads TGTGCCAGCAGCTTATCAAGCGGGCCGACCTACAATGAGCAGTTCTTC. It translates to CASSLSSGPTYNEQFF. Filled out from reference TRBV7-9 and TRBJ2-1, the complete variable domain reads DTGVSQNPRHKITKRGQNVTFRCDPISEHNRLYWYRQTLGQGPEFLTYFQNEAQLEKSRLLSDRFSAERPKGSFSTLEIQRTEQGDSAMYLCASSLSSGPTYNEQFFGPGTRLTVL.

This chain joins TRBV7-6 and TRBJ1-1; D uncertain. Germline assignment: CDR1 SGHVS and CDR2 FNYEAQ. The V end was cut by 5 bases, the J end by 0 bases, with 16 bases between. There are 16 residues in the CDR3. The CDR3 sequence: CASSPRVGVLNTEAFF. In DNA, the CDR3 is TGTGCCAGCAGCCCTAGAGTTGGGGTTCTGAACACTGAAGCTTTCTTT.

This chain links TRBV5-8 with TRBJ2-1, with D tentatively TRBD2 (6 bases). Trimming removed 0 bases from V and 1 base from J, with 11 bases in between. The CDR3 has 16 amino acids. Germline loops: CDR1 SGHTS, CDR2 YDEGEE. The CDR3 reads CASSLGGGISYNEQFF. CDR3 bases: TGTGCCAGCAGCTTGGGTGGCGGGATTTCCTACAATGAGCAGTTCTTC. The complete variable domain, with remaining parts taken from reference TRBV5-8 and TRBJ2-1, reads EAGVTQSPTHLIKTRGQQATLRCSPISGHTSVYWYQQALGLGLQFLLWYDEGEERNRGNFPPRFSGRQFPNYSSELNVNALELEDSALYLCASSLGGGISYNEQFFGPGTRLTVL.

This clone was observed a single time. The rearrangement joins TRBV6-1 to TRBJ1-1; weak D call: TRBD1 (6 bases). V lost 2 bases to trimming and J lost 11 bases, with 18 bases between them. The germline gives CDR1 MNHNS, CDR2 SASEGT. The CDR3 extends over 14 amino acids. CDR3 protein: CASSERRRGTGAFF. The CDR3 bases are TGTGCCAGCAGTGAACGCCGTAGAGGCACAGGGGCTTTCTTT.

Of note for this clone: The identical CDR3 is also encoded by other nucleotide sequences in the sample. J is TRBJ2-7 and V is TRBV9; 9 bases match TRBD1. Trimming took 3 bases from V and 2 from J; bases not matched to a gene: 6. The CDR3 covers 15 residues. Germline V gene sequence: CDR1 SGDLS, CDR2 YYNGEE. In nucleotides, the CDR3 is TGTGCCAGCAGCGCGGGACAGGGACTTACCTACGAGCAGTACTTC. It encodes CASSAGQGLTYEQYF.

The V gene is TRBV6-4, the J gene TRBJ2-7, with TRBD2 identical over 8 bases. V was clipped by 0 bases and J by 5 bases; unmatched bases: 6. Per the germline V gene, CDR1 is MRHNA and CDR2 is SNTAGT. The CDR3 has 15 amino acids. Written as DNA, the CDR3 is TGTGCCAGCAGTGACTCGGCGGGGGGCATGGACGAGCAGTACTTC. Amino acid sequence: CASSDSAGGMDEQYF.

The gene calls are TRBV19 and TRBJ1-1; D is perhaps TRBD1 (5 bases). V lost 7 bases, J lost 0 bases, and 12 bases lay in between. The CDR3 consists of 14 residues. CDR1 is LNHDA and CDR2 is SQIVND in the germline V gene (reference sequence). Here the CDR3 reads CASNFDSLNTEAFF. In DNA form, the CDR3 reads TGTGCCAGTAACTTCGACAGCCTGAACACTGAAGCTTTCTTT.

The gene calls are TRBV11-2 and TRBJ2-7; perhaps TRBD2 as D (5 bases). Germline lookup yields CDR1 SGHAT and CDR2 FQNNGV. The germline V and J ends were trimmed by 1 base and 2 bases, with 12 bases remaining between them. This CDR3 contains 15 residues. CDR3 nucleotide sequence: TGTGCCAGCAGCTTAGGGGCGGGTTGGGCCTACGAGCAGTACTTC. As protein: CASSLGAGWAYEQYF.

The chain uses TRBV28 and TRBJ2-5; TRBD2 agrees at 7 bases. The germline V gene has CDR1 MDHEN and CDR2 SYDVKM. Unmatched junction bases numbered 8, after V lost 5 bases and J lost 2 bases. The CDR3 extends over 15 amino acids. The CDR3 protein is CASSRLGEGQETQYF. CDR3 DNA: TGTGCCAGCAGTCGACTGGGGGAGGGACAAGAGACCCAGTACTTC.

The rearrangement joins TRBV19 to TRBJ2-1; weak D call: TRBD1 (5 bases). Trimming cost V 7 bases and J 3 bases, with 16 bases left between them. This CDR3 contains 15 residues. Germline V lookup: CDR1 LNHDA, CDR2 SQIVND (reference sequence). CDR3 in amino acids: CASTTSPGLYNEQFF. For the CDR3, the DNA is TGTGCCAGTACCACCTCGCCAGGGCTCTACAATGAGCAGTTCTTC.

This chain connects TRBV7-3 to TRBJ2-5; D is unclear. V lost 2 bases and J 4 bases, leaving 8 bases between the germline ends. The germline gives CDR1 SGHTA, CDR2 FQGTGA. The CDR3 length is 13 residues. The CDR3 sequence: CASSLYSSETQYF. The CDR3 bases are TGTGCCAGCAGCTTATATAGTTCAGAGACCCAGTACTTC. The full variable domain, rest sourced from reference TRBV7-3 and TRBJ2-5, is GAGVSQTPSNKVTEKGKYVELRCDPISGHTALYWYRQSLGQGPEFLIYFQGTGAADDSGLPNDRFFAVRPEGSVSTLKIQRTERGDSAVYLCASSLYSSETQYFGPGTRLLVL.

In this sample, this clone turned up a few times. This chain connects TRBV7-9 to TRBJ1-1; D unclear. Trimming pared 5 bases from V and 6 bases from J, leaving 7 bases between. Germline V CDR1 and CDR2: SEHNR, FQNEAQ (reference sequence). The CDR3 has 11 residues. Here the CDR3 reads CASSPQSEAFF. CDR3 nucleotide sequence: TGTGCCAGCAGCCCCCAGTCTGAAGCTTTCTTT. The whole variable domain, filled in from reference TRBV7-9 and TRBJ1-1, reads DTGVSQNPRHKITKRGQNVTFRCDPISEHNRLYWYRQTLGQGPEFLTYFQNEAQLEKSRLLSDRFSAERPKGSFSTLEIQRTEQGDSAMYLCASSPQSEAFFGQGTRLTVV.

V usage is TRBV29-1 and J usage is TRBJ1-2, with 7 bases that match TRBD1. The ends lost 5 bases at V and 8 bases at J; junction bases unmatched: 5. CDR1 is SQVTM and CDR2 is ANQGSEA in the germline V gene. This CDR3 is 11 amino acids long. CDR3 sequence reads: CSVRTGAGYTF. The CDR3 DNA reads as TGCAGCGTTCGGACAGGAGCCGGCTACACCTTC. Full variable domain (remainder filled in from reference TRBV29-1 and TRBJ1-2): SAVISQKPSRDICQRGTSLTIQCQVDSQVTMMFWYRQQPGQSLTLIATANQGSEATYESGFVIDKFPISRPNLTFSTLTVSNMSPEDSSIYLCSVRTGAGYTFGSGTRLTVV.

This chain connects TRBV7-9 to TRBJ2-1, with 8 bases matching TRBD2. The CDR3 is 16 amino acids. Trimming took 0 bases from V and 8 from J; bases not matched to a gene: 9. Germline V gene lookup returns CDR1 SEHNR and CDR2 FQNEAQ (reference sequence). Here the CDR3 DNA reads TGTGCCAGCAGCTTAGCATCCGGGAGGGCCTGGGATGAGCAGTTCTTC. Residues: CASSLASGRAWDEQFF.

The chain uses TRBV28 and TRBJ1-1; the match to TRBD1 covers 10 bases. Germline trimming cut 3 bases from V and 0 bases from J; bases unmatched to any gene: 10. Per the germline V gene, CDR1 is MDHEN and CDR2 is SYDVKM. The CDR3 is made up of 18 amino acids. CDR3 in amino acids: CASSFPRTGGWMNTEAFF. For the CDR3, the DNA is TGTGCCAGCAGTTTCCCAAGGACAGGGGGTTGGATGAACACTGAAGCTTTCTTT.

J is TRBJ1-1 and V is TRBV30; D is undetermined. Trimming took 4 bases from V and 7 from J, leaving 19 bases between them. Germline lookup yields CDR1 GTSNPN and CDR2 SVGIG (reference sequence). CDR3 length equals 14 residues. CDR3 residues: CAWMEDVRGYEAFF. CDR3 in DNA: TGTGCCTGGATGGAGGACGTCCGCGGGTATGAAGCTTTCTTT.

The chain carries TRBV30 and TRBJ2-5; tentatively, D is TRBD2 (7 bases). The germline CDR1 and CDR2 sequences are GTSNPN and SVGIG (reference sequence). The CDR3 length is 16 residues. V lost 3 bases and J lost 4, with 21 bases in between. The CDR3, as DNA: TGTGCCTGGAGCCCGAGGGGAGGGGGTTGGGCAGAGACCCAGTACTTC. Protein: CAWSPRGGGWAETQYF.

The chain combines TRBV10-3 with TRBJ1-2; tentatively, D is TRBD1 (5 bases). CDR1 is ENHRY, CDR2 SYGVKD, per germline. V lost 3 bases and J lost 2, with 10 bases in between. CDR3 size: 14 residues. DNA of the CDR3: TGTGCCATCAGTGAAGCCCCAGGGAACTATGGCTACACCTTC. It codes for CAISEAPGNYGYTF.

The chain combines TRBV15 with TRBJ1-4; no firm D call. Germline V gene lookup returns CDR1 LNHNV and CDR2 YYDKDF (reference sequence). Trimming took off 5 bases at V and 6 bases at J, with 22 bases between the two ends. This CDR3 is 17 amino acids long. CDR3 DNA: TGTGCCACCAGCGGGAGAAGGAGCCCGACCCCGGATGAAAAACTGTTTTTT. Protein: CATSGRRSPTPDEKLFF.

The chain is built from TRBV7-9 and TRBJ1-3; 9 bases agree with TRBD1. Germline V CDR1 and CDR2: SEHNR, FQNEAQ (reference sequence). With V trimmed by 4 bases and J by 2 bases, 15 bases remained unmatched. This CDR3 region has 19 residues. CDR3 DNA sequence: TGTGCCAGCAGCTATCCGACCACCGGGACAGGGTATGCTGGAAACACCATATATTTT. It specifies CASSYPTTGTGYAGNTIYF.

The V call is TRBV7-9, the J call TRBJ1-4, with 10 positions matching TRBD1. The junction had 3 bases not matched to a gene; V was cut back by 4 bases and J by 7 bases. Looked up from germline, CDR1 is SEHNR and CDR2 is FQNEAQ (reference sequence). This CDR3 contains 14 residues. The CDR3 DNA reads as TGTGCCAGCAGCTCCCGGGACAGGGGTGAAAAACTGTTTTTT. It translates to CASSSRDRGEKLFF.

V is TRBV7-2 and J is TRBJ2-3; 12 bases are a match to TRBD2. V trimming: 3 bases; J trimming: 2 bases; junction bases outside the gene matches: 3. The CDR3 sequence is 16 residues long. The V gene's germline CDR1 is SGHTA and CDR2 FQGNSA. The CDR3 nucleotides are TGTGCCAGCAGCTTCCTAGCGGGAGGGTCCACAGATACGCAGTATTTT. This gives the protein CASSFLAGGSTDTQYF.

About this clone itself: The same CDR3 arises from other DNA sequences in this sample as well. J is TRBJ2-1 and V is TRBV9; 11 nucleotides agree with TRBD2. After removal of 4 bases from V and 4 bases from J, the junction contained 1 base not matched to a gene. Germline V gene lookup returns CDR1 SGDLS and CDR2 YYNGEE. CDR3 size: 14 residues. The CDR3 is CASSRTSGYNEQFF. DNA for the CDR3: TGTGCCAGCAGCCGGACTAGCGGGTACAATGAGCAGTTCTTC.

Details on this clone: The sample holds other DNA sequences that translate to the same CDR3. The CDR3, as DNA: TGTGCCAGCAGTCTGCGACAGGGGGATCAGCCCCAGCATTTT. Translating it yields CASSLRQGDQPQHF. The gene calls are TRBV27 and TRBJ1-5, with 9 bases that match TRBD1. The germline V gene has CDR1 MNHEY and CDR2 SMNVEV (reference sequence). The V segment lost 5 bases and the J segment 5 bases; nucleotides outside the gene matches: 4. CDR3 length: 14 residues.

The chain is built from TRBV19 and TRBJ1-1; 10 positions match TRBD1. Trimming cost V 5 bases and J 6 bases; bases outside gene matches: 15. The CDR3 runs to 17 residues. In germline, CDR1 is LNHDA, CDR2 SQIVND (reference sequence). CDR3: CASSPSPLRTGGSEAFF. Written as DNA, the CDR3 is TGTGCCAGTAGTCCCTCACCCCTCCGGACAGGGGGATCTGAAGCTTTCTTT.

The V gene is TRBV5-1, the J gene TRBJ2-7; perhaps TRBD1 as D (6 bases). V was clipped by 4 bases and J by 1 base, with 15 bases between them. Looked up from germline, CDR1 is SGHRS and CDR2 is YFSETQ. The CDR3 spans 15 residues. Written as DNA, the CDR3 is TGCGCCAGCAGCCCCCACAGGGACCGTTCCTACGAGCAGTACTTC. Translated, it gives CASSPHRDRSYEQYF.

The gene calls are TRBV10-3 and TRBJ2-1; TRBD2 matches at 9 bases. Germline assignment: CDR1 ENHRY and CDR2 SYGVKD. The V and J ends lost 1 base and 3 bases, in that order; junction bases with no gene match: 7. This CDR3 is 17 amino acids long. DNA for the CDR3: TGTGCCATCAGTGAGTTGGGGTCTAGCGGGATCTACAATGAGCAGTTCTTC. It specifies CAISELGSSGIYNEQFF.

To note about this clone: Other DNA sequences in the same sample also yield this CDR3. V usage is TRBV7-9 and J usage is TRBJ2-6, with a weak D call TRBD1 (6 bases). The germline V gene encodes CDR1 SEHNR and CDR2 FQNEAQ (reference sequence). This CDR3 spans 15 amino acids. V gave up 5 bases and J gave up 2 bases, with 10 bases separating them. The CDR3 DNA reads as TGTGCCAGCAGCCCCGCAGGGGCTGGGGCCAACGTCCTGACTTTC. Encoded protein: CASSPAGAGANVLTF.